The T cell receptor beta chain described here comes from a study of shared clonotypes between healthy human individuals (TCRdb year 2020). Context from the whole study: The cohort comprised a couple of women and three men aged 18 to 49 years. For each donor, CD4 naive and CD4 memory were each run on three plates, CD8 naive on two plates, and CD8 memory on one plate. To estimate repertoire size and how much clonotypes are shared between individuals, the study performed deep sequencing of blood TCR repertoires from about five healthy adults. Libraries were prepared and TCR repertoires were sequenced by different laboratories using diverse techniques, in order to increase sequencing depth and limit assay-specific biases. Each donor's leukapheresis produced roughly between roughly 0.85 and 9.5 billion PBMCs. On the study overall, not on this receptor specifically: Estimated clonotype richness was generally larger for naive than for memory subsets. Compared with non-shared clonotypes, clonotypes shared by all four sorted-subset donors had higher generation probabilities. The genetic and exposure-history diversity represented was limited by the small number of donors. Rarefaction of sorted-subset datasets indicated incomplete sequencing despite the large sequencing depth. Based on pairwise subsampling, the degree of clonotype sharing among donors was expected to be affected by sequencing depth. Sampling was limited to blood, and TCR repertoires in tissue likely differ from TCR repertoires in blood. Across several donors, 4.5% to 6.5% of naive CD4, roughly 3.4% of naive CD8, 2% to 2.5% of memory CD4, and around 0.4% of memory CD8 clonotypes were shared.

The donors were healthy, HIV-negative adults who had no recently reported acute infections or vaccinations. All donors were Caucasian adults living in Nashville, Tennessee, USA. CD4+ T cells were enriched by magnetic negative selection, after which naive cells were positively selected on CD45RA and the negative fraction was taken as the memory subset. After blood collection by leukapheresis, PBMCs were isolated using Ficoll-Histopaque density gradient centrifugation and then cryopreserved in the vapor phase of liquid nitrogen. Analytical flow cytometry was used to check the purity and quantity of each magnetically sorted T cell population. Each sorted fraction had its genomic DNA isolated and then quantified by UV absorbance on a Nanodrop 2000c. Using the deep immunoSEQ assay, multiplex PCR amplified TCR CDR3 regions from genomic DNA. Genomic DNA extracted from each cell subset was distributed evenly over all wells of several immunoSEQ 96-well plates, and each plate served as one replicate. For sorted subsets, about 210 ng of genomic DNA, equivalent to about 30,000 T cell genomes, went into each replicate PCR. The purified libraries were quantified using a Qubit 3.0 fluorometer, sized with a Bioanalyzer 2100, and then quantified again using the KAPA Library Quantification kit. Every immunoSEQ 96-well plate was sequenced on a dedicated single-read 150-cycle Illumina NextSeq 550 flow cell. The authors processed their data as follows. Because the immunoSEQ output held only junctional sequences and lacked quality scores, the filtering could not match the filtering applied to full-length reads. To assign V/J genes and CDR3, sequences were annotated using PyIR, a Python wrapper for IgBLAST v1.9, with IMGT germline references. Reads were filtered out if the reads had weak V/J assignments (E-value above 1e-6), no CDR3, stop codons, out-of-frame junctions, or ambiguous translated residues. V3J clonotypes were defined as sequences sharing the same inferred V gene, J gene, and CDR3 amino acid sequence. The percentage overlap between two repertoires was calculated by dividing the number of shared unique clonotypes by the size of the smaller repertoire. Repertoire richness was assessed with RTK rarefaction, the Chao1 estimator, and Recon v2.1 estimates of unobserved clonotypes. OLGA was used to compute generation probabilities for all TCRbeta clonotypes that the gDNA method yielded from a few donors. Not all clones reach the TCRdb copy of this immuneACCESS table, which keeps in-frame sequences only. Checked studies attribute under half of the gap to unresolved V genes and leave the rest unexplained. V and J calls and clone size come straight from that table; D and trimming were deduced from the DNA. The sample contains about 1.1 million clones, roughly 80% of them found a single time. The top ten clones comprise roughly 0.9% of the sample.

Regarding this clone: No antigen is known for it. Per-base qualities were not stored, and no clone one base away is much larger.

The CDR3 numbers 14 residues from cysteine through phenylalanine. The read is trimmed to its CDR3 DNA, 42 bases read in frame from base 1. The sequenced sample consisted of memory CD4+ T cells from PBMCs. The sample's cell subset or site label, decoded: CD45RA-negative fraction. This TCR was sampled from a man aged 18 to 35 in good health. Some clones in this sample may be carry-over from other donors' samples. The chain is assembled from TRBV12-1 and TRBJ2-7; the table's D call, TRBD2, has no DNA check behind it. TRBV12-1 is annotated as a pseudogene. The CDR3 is CASRLGGSSYEQYF. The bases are TGTGCCAGCAGGCTCGGGGGATCTTCCTACGAGCAGTACTTC.